The sample holds a few counts of the clone carrying this T cell receptor beta chain. These data belong to a study of shared clonotypes between healthy human individuals. Study as a whole: Donors, aged 18 to 49, were a couple of women and a few men.

The CDR3 contains 16 residues. Germline V gene lookup returns CDR1 SSHAT and CDR2 FNYEAQ (reference sequence). J gave up 5 bases and V 6 bases, and 8 bases lay outside the gene matches. Using immunoSEQ multiplex PCR, the repertoire was profiled, and TCRdb retains in-frame clones only, with some absent. The repertoire holds about 470,000 clones, with around 79% as singletons. Each of the donors was a healthy adult who was HIV-negative and had not had a recent acute infection or vaccination. This clonotype was sampled from a woman in her thirties or forties in good health. Some clones in this sample may be carry-over from other donors' samples. Sequencing was done on a sample of PBMCs. The V gene is TRBV7-7, the J gene TRBJ2-2; 11 bases align to TRBD2. This chain's CDR3 is CASSQGLAGVTGELFF. The CDR3 DNA follows: TGTGCCAGCAGTCAAGGACTAGCGGGTGTAACCGGGGAGCTGTTTTTT.